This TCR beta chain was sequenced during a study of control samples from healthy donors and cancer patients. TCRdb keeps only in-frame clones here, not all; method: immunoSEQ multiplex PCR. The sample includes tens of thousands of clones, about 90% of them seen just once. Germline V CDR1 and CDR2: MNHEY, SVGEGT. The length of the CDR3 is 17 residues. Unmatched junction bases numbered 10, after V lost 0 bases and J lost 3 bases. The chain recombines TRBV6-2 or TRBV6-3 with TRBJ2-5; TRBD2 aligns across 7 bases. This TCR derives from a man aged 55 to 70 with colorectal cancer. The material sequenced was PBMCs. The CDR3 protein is CASSYSIGRSGEETQYF. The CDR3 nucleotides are TGTGCCAGCAGTTACTCGATCGGGCGGAGCGGGGAAGAGACCCAGTACTTC.